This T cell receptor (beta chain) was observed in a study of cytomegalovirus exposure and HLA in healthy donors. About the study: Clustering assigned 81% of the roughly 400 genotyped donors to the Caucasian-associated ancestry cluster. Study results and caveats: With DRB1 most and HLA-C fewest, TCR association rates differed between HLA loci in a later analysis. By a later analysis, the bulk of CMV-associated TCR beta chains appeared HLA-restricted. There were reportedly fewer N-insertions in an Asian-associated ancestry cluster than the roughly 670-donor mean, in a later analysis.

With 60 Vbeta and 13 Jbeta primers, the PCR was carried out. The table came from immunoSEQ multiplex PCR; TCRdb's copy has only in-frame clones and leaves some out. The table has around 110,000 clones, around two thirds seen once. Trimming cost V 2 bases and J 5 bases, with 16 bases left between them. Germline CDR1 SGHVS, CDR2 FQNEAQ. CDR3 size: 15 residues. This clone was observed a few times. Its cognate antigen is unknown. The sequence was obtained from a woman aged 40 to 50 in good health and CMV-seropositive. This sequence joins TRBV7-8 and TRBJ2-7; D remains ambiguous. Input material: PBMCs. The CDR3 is CASSLLSGKDHEQYF. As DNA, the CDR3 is TGTGCCAGCAGCTTATTGTCAGGAAAAGACCACGAGCAGTACTTC.